This TCR beta chain was obtained from a study of blood T cell repertoires in COVID-19. Enrollees, about 18 to 90 years old, lived in fewer than 25 US areas. V shed 4 bases and J 3 bases; nucleotides not matched to a gene: 9. The CDR3 contains 17 residues. Germline V lookup: CDR1 LGHDT, CDR2 YNNKEL (reference sequence). Data came from immunoSEQ multiplex PCR; TCRdb stores just in-frame clones and leaves some out. Found here are about 180,000 clones, around 85% of them singletons; the top ten hold roughly 6%. The TCR originated in a man in his forties who had recovered from COVID-19. The sample consisted of PBMCs or T cells enriched from blood (not recorded which). The V call is TRBV3-1 (or the pseudogene TRBV3-2), the J call TRBJ2-7; 13 nucleotides match TRBD2. The CDR3 here is CASSPTSGGAGNYEQYF. The CDR3 DNA sequence: TGTGCCAGCAGCCCTACTAGCGGGGGGGCGGGAAACTACGAGCAGTACTTC.